The T cell receptor (beta chain) under discussion was sequenced for a study of human T cells and chemical hapten exposure. Described time point: patch test 1, 2 weeks after DPC sensitization. Treatment specified: therapeutic diphenylcyclopropenone sensitization with weekly scalp DPC. The donor pool consisted of alopecia patients aged 18 to 70 years, considered suitable for DPC. Overall study findings and caveats: Following DPC sensitization, TCRs present above 1 in 1000 frequency showed no change. Given that the donors had alopecia, their immune response may differ from that seen in healthy people.

The CDR3 has 15 residues. V dropped 8 bases and J dropped 1 base, with 18 bases sitting between them. The V gene's germline CDR1 is WSHSY and CDR2 SAAADI. TCRdb processed the RACE reads anew with MiXCR; each CDR3 protein has one entry. Counted here are tens of thousands of distinct CDR3 sequences, more than 30% occurring once; the ten biggest clones make up about 9.6%. This clonotype was picked up a small number of times. Its specificity is not known. Specimen: whole blood, collected in connection with sensitization to the hapten diphenylcyclopropenone (DPC). The clonotype originates from a man in his forties or fifties with alopecia areata. Some clones in this sample may be carry-over from other donors' samples. V and J are TRBV10-2 and TRBJ2-7; possibly TRBD1 or TRBD2 for D (5 bases each). DNA for the CDR3: TGCGCCAGCCTAACCCCCCGGGACGGATCCTACGAGCAGTACTTC. Its protein is CASLTPRDGSYEQYF.